The present entry profiles one T cell receptor (beta chain) with its context. This specimen comes from a study of blood T cell repertoires in COVID-19. Study as a whole: Spain, Italy and the United States supplied samples that represented acute and convalescent COVID-19. In each case, the material was cDNA or gDNA derived from T cells, B-cell-depleted T cells, or PBMCs.

The authors' processing: Nucleated cell counts were estimated from reference gene primer amplification. Using immunoSEQ multiplex PCR, the repertoire was profiled, and TCRdb retains in-frame clones only, with some absent. The V and J calls and clone size are taken from that table; D and trimming were inferred from the DNA. The sample holds under 150,000 clones, about 79% seen once. Trimming stripped 5 bases from V and 5 bases from J, with 18 bases between. Germline CDR1 reads LNHDA; CDR2 reads SQIVND (reference sequence). This CDR3 is built from 15 residues. Material for sequencing was peripheral blood. The chain carries TRBV19 and TRBJ1-1; no clear D gene. The origin of this receptor is a woman of 80 years or more with acute or convalescent COVID-19. The DNA for the CDR3 is TGTGCCAGTAGTCCCCGGGGTGGTACGGGTACTGAAGCTTTCTTT. Amino acids: CASSPRGGTGTEAFF.